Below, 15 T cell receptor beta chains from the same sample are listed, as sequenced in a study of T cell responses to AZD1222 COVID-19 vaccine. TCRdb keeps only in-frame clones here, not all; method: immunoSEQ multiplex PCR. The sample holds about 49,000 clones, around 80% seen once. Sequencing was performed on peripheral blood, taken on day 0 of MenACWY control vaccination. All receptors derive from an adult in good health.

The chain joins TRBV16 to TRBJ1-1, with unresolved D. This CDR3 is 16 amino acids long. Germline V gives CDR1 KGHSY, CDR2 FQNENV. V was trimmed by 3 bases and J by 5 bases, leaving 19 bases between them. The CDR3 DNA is TGTGCCAGCAGCCAGAACGTGCCAGAGGGCGGGACTGAAGCTTTCTTT. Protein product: CASSQNVPEGGTEAFF.

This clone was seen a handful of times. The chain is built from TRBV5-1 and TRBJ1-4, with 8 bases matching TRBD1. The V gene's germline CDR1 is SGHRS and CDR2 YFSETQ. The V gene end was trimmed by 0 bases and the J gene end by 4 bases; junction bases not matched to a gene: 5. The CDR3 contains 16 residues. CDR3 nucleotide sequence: TGCGCCAGCAGCTTGGCCAGGGGGCCAAGTAATGAAAAACTGTTTTTT. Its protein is CASSLARGPSNEKLFF.

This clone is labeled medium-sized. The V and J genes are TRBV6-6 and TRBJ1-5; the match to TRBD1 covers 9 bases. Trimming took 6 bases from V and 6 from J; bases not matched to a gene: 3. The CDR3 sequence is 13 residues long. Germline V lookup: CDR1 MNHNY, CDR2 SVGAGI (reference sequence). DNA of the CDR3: TGTGCCAGCAGCGACAGGGGGGGTCAGCCCCAGCATTTT. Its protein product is CASSDRGGQPQHF.

This CDR3 reads CASSDGVIRGTSGFTDTQYF. The DNA of the CDR3 is TGCGCCAGCAGTGATGGTGTGATTCGGGGGACTAGCGGCTTCACAGATACGCAGTATTTT. This chain uses TRBV10-1 with TRBJ2-3, with 11 nucleotides matching TRBD2. There are 20 residues in the CDR3. Germline CDR1 WNHNN, CDR2 SYGVQD (reference sequence). The ends lost 3 bases at V and 2 bases at J; junction bases unmatched: 16.

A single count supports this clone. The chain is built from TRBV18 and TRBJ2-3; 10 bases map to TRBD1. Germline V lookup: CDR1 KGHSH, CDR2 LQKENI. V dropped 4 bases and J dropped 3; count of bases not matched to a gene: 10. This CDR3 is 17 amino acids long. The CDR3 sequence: CASSRRSGQGQTDTQYF. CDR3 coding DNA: TGTGCCAGCTCACGCCGTTCGGGACAGGGGCAGACAGATACGCAGTATTTT.

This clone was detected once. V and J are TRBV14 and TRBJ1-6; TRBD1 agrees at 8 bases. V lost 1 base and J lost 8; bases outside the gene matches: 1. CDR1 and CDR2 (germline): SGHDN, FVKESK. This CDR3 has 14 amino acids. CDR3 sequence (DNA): TGTGCCAGCAGCCAAGGGACAGGGCATTCACCCCTCCACTTT. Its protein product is CASSQGTGHSPLHF.

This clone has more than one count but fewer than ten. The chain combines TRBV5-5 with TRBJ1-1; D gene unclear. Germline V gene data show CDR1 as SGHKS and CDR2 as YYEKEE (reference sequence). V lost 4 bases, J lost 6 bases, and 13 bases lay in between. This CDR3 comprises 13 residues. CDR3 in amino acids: CASSPFRWAEAFF. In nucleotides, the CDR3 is TGTGCCAGCAGCCCCTTCAGGTGGGCTGAAGCTTTCTTT.

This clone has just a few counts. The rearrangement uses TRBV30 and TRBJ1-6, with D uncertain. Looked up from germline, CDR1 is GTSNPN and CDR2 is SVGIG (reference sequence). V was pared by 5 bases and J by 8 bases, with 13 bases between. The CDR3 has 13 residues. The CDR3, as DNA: TGTGCCTGGGCGTATGGCCCTGATTCACCCCTCCACTTT. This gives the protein CAWAYGPDSPLHF.

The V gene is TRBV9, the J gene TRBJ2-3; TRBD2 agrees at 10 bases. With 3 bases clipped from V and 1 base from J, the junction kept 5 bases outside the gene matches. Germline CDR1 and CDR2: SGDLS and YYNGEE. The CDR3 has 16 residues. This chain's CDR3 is CASSAGLAVRTDTQYF. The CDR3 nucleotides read TGTGCCAGCAGCGCAGGACTAGCGGTGCGCACAGATACGCAGTATTTT.

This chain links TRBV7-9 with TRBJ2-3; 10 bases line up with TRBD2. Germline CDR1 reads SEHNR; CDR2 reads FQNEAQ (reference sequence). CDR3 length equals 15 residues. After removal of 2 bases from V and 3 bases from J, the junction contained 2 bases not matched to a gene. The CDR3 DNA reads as TGTGCCAGCAGCTTAACTAGCGGGATGACAGATACGCAGTATTTT. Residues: CASSLTSGMTDTQYF.

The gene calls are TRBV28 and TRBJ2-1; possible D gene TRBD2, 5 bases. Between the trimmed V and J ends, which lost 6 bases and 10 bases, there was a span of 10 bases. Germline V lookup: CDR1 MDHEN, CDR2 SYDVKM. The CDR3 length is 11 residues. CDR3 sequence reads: CASRREPEQFF. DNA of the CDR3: TGTGCCAGCAGACGGGAACCCGAGCAGTTCTTC.

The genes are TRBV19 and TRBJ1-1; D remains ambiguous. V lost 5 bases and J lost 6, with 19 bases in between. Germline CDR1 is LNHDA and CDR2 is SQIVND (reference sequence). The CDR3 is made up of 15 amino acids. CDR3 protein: CASSPRITTHPEAFF. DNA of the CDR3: TGTGCCAGTAGTCCTCGCATCACTACCCATCCTGAAGCTTTCTTT.

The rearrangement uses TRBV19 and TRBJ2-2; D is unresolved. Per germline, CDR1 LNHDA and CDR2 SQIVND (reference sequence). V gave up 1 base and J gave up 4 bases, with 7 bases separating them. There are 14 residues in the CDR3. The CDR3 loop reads CASSIGQTTGELFF. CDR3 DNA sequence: TGTGCCAGTAGTATAGGCCAGACCACCGGGGAGCTGTTTTTT.

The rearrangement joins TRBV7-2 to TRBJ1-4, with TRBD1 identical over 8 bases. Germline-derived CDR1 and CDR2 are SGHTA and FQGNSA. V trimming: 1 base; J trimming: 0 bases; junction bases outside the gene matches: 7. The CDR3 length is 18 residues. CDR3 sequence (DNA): TGTGCCAGCAGCTTAGGTTTGACAGGGGCCGCAACTAATGAAAAACTGTTTTTT. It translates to CASSLGLTGAATNEKLFF.

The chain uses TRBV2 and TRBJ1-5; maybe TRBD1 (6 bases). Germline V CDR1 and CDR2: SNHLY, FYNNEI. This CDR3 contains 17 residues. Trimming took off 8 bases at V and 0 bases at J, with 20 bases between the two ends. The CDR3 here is CASGSRGTVGSNQPQHF. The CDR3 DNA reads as TGTGCCAGCGGATCTAGGGGGACGGTCGGTAGCAATCAGCCCCAGCATTTT.